These T cell receptor beta chains were read from a single sample in a study of memory CD8 T cells in hepatitis C reinfection. The method was immunoSEQ multiplex PCR; TCRdb's version includes in-frame clones alone and lacks a portion of them. Of tens of thousands of clones listed, roughly 91% are singletons. The sample was naive CD8+ T cells sorted from blood. These receptors were taken from a man aged 18 to 29 with hepatitis C virus infection. Both conserved end residues are part of each CDR3. A D gene is named only where the DNA matches it firmly. Not every row has a clone size; where given, it reads once, few, many or a size class.

TRBJ1-1 . . TRBV10-2 TGCGCCAGCAGTGATGGTTCCGGGACTGAAGCTTTCTTT CASSDGSGTEAFF
TRBJ2-1 . TRBD2 TRBV28 TGTGCCAGCAGTGGGGGGGAACTCAACGAAGAGCAGTTCTTC CASSGGELNEEQFF
TRBJ2-1 . . TRBV9 TGTGCCAGCAGCGTAGGCCCCAGCTCCTACAATGAGCAGTTCTTC CASSVGPSSYNEQFF
TRBJ1-1 . TRBD1 TRBV6-1 TGTGCCAGCAGTGTACAGGGGTGGGGCACTGAAGCTTTCTTT CASSVQGWGTEAFF
TRBJ2-5 . TRBD2 TRBV11-2 TGTGCCAGCAGCGATGGTGCGGGAGTGGAGACCCAGTACTTC CASSDGAGVETQYF
TRBJ2-1 . . TRBV7-5 TGTGCCAGAAGCTCGACGGGACTACCTAAGTCCTACAATGAGCAGTTCTTC CARSSTGLPKSYNEQFF
TRBJ2-5 . TRBD2 TRBV29-1 TGCAGCGGCAACCGGGGGGTGGACTGGCGGGGGGGCCAAGAGACCCAGTACTTC CSGNRGVDWRGGQETQYF
TRBJ1-1 once TRBD1 TRBV5-1 TGCGCCAGCAGCTTGGCACAGGGGTCCCGGGGGAACACTGAAGCTTTCTTT CASSLAQGSRGNTEAFF
TRBJ1-2 . TRBD1 TRBV5-6 TGTGCCACACAGGGGCGTATTACCTATGGCTACACCTTC CATQGRITYGYTF
TRBJ2-5 . TRBD2 TRBV5-8 TGTGCCAGCAGCTTGTCGAGGCGGGAGAGGTGGGAGACCCAGTACTTC CASSLSRRERWETQYF
TRBJ2-2 once . TRBV7-6 TGTGCCAGCAGCTTAGGCGGTCAGAACCTTCCCGGGGAGCTGTTTTTT CASSLGGQNLPGELFF
TRBJ2-1 . TRBD2 TRBV27 TGTGCCAGCAGAGCGGGGACCTACAATGAGCAGTTCTTC CASRAGTYNEQFF
TRBJ2-1 . TRBD2 TRBV30 TGTGCCTGGAGCTCGGGCGGGGGTTACAATGAGCAGTTCTTC CAWSSGGGYNEQFF
TRBJ1-1 . . TRBV27 TGTGCCAGCAGCCGCCAGGGTCTGAACACTGAAGCTTTCTTT CASSRQGLNTEAFF
TRBJ2-1 . . TRBV27 TGTGCCAGCGCACCAGGAAACTCCTACAATGAGCAGTTCTTC CASAPGNSYNEQFF
TRBJ2-2 . TRBD1 TRBV7-9 TGTGCCAGCAGCTTAATCAGTGTTGGACAGGGAATCGGCCGGGAGCTGTTTTTT CASSLISVGQGIGRELFF
TRBJ2-7 . TRBD1 TRBV29-1 TGCGGCGTTGGATTCAGGGGGCCTTACGAGCAGTACTTC CGVGFRGPYEQYF
TRBJ1-1 . . TRBV4-1 TGCGCCAGCAGCCACGAGGGGGAGGGGATCACTGAAGCTTTCTTT CASSHEGEGITEAFF
TRBJ2-1 . TRBD1 TRBV2 TGTGCCAGCACCTCCCGGGACAGGGCGCTCAATGAGCAGTTCTTC CASTSRDRALNEQFF
TRBJ2-1 . . TRBV27 TGTGCCAGCAGTTTATCTGCAGGCCGATACGAGCAGTTCTTC CASSLSAGRYEQFF
TRBJ1-6 . . TRBV28 TGTGCCAGCAGCCCCGCAGATTCACCCCTCCACTTT CASSPADSPLHF
TRBJ2-1 . . TRBV4-1 TGCGCCAGCAGCCCCGGACAGACGTACAATGAGCAGTTCTTC CASSPGQTYNEQFF
TRBJ1-2 . . TRBV29-1 TGCAGCGTTGAACGGACAGAGTATGGCTACACCTTC CSVERTEYGYTF
TRBJ2-1 once . TRBV1 TGCACCAGCAGCCAAGTAAGGAGGGCCTCTAACAATGAGCAGTTCTTC CTSSQVRRASNNEQFF
TRBJ1-1 . TRBD1 TRBV5-1 TGCGCCAGCAGCCCAGAGCCAACAGGGGTGAACACTGAAGCTTTCTTT CASSPEPTGVNTEAFF
TRBJ2-1 . TRBD1 TRBV11-3 TGTGCCAGCTCGCTGAGAGACAGGGGGAATGAGCAGTTCTTC CASSLRDRGNEQFF
TRBJ2-1 . TRBD2 TRBV7-2 TGTGCCAGCAGCCGTACTAGCGGGAGATACAATGAGCAGTTCTTC CASSRTSGRYNEQFF
TRBJ2-1 . . TRBV4-1 TGCGCCAGCAGCCAAGAGGGGCAGTACGGGGGGCGGAATGAGCAGTTCTTC CASSQEGQYGGRNEQFF
TRBJ1-1 . . TRBV14 TGTGCCAGCAGCCAAGCAGGGGCCCTGAACACTGAAGCTTTCTTT CASSQAGALNTEAFF
TRBJ2-7 . . TRBV6-1 TGTGCCAGCAGATCGTCCCTATCTAACTCCTACGAGCAGTACTTC CASRSSLSNSYEQYF
TRBJ1-6 . . TRBV2 TGTGCCAGCCGGGGGGCGCATAATTCACCCCTCCACTTT CASRGAHNSPLHF
TRBJ2-5 . . TRBV4-1 TGCGCCAGCAGCCAACGGCTAGCTGAGACCCAGTACTTC CASSQRLAETQYF
TRBJ2-2 . . TRBV7-9 TGTGCCAGCAGCTTATTTGGACCAGCGAACACCGGGGAACTGTTTTTT CASSLFGPANTGELFF
TRBJ1-2 . TRBD1 TRBV5-1 TGCGCCAGCAGCTTGGAGGGACAGACCTATGGCTACACCTTC CASSLEGQTYGYTF
TRBJ1-1 . TRBD1 TRBV30 TGTGCCTGGAGCAGACAGGGGACTGAAGCTTTCTTT CAWSRQGTEAFF
TRBJ1-1 . . TRBV29-1 TGCAGCGTGACTGCGAACACTGAAGCTTTCTTT CSVTANTEAFF
TRBJ1-2 . . TRBV4-1 TGCGCCAGCAGCCAAGTGGGGGGGGAGGGGCGCTATGGCTACACCTTC CASSQVGGEGRYGYTF